The rows below give T cell receptor beta chains drawn from one sample of a study of cytomegalovirus exposure and HLA in healthy donors. Assay: immunoSEQ multiplex PCR; the TCRdb copy retains only in-frame clones and omits some. The sample has under 75,000 clones, just over 85% seen once. Sequencing was carried out using PBMCs. These receptors all stem from a woman aged 30 to 39 in good health and CMV-seronegative. Each CDR3 is given with its conserved first and last residue. The D gene is left open where the match is weak.

>.|TRBV19|TRBJ1-1
CASSITVNTEAFF
>.|TRBV5-1|TRBJ1-1
CASSLDGANTEAFF
>.|TRBV5-1|TRBJ1-1
CASSLDGLVNTEAFF
>TRBD1|TRBV19|TRBJ1-2
CASRATGLGSANYGYTF
>TRBD2|TRBV6-5|TRBJ2-5
CASNRWGGQETQYF
>.|TRBV11-3|TRBJ1-1
CASSSRQDTEAFF
>.|TRBV30|TRBJ1-3
CAWSGGGQSYGNTIYF
>TRBD1|TRBV19|TRBJ1-1
CASIRKTGAQGEAFF
>TRBD1|TRBV2|TRBJ1-1
CASSQDRATEAFF
>.|TRBV29-1|TRBJ2-1
CSASIAASYNEQFF
>TRBD2|TRBV9|TRBJ2-1
CASSVDGRESEQFF
>.|TRBV11-2|TRBJ1-4
CASSPGWITLGGDEKLFF
>.|TRBV6-1|TRBJ1-5
CASSESPGTHYSNQPQHF
>TRBD1|TRBV5-5|TRBJ1-4
CASSLLQGGSEKLFF
>TRBD1|TRBV18|TRBJ2-5
CASSPLQGAGETQYF
>.|TRBV9|TRBJ1-3
CASSVGGGFSGNTIYF
>TRBD1|TRBV30|TRBJ2-5
CAWYRGETQYF
>TRBD2|TRBV27|TRBJ2-3
CASSILSGSLVDTQYF
>.|TRBV28|TRBJ1-1
CASIQNTEAFF
>.|TRBV19|TRBJ1-2
CASSGTARGYGYTF
>TRBD2|TRBV2|TRBJ2-3
CASSPTSVTDTQYF
>TRBD1|TRBV4-3|TRBJ2-7
CASSQGRTGPYEQYF
>.|TRBV10-3|TRBJ2-1
CAINREAHEQFF
>TRBD1|TRBV28|TRBJ2-7
CASADRGHNDEQYF
>.|TRBV19|TRBJ1-4
CASRQQGFNEKLFF
>.|TRBV23-1|TRBJ2-7
CASSQSHRSLSYEQYF
>.|TRBV11-3|TRBJ2-7
CASSSPRSYEQYF
>.|TRBV19|TRBJ1-2
CASSQRGFGYTF
>TRBD2|TRBV5-1|TRBJ2-7
CASSLPGTRNEQYF
>.|TRBV7-6|TRBJ2-1
CASSSRSNNEQFF
>.|TRBV10-3|TRBJ2-5
CAISELKTQYF
>.|TRBV5-4|TRBJ1-3
CASSIGQGIGNTIYF
>.|TRBV2|TRBJ2-7
CASSFQGHEQYF
>.|TRBV5-1|TRBJ1-3
CASSFDNSGNTIYF
>TRBD2|TRBV27|TRBJ2-7
CASSSPGLASEQYF
>.|TRBV5-1|TRBJ1-1
CASSFGGTEAFF
>TRBD1|TRBV5-1|TRBJ2-5
CASSFSGGQETQYF
>.|TRBV6-1|TRBJ1-1
CASLAPYLNTEAFF
>TRBD2|TRBV10-3|TRBJ2-1
CAIRLAASNEQFF
>.|TRBV19|TRBJ1-1
CASSIEVLPSKAFF
>TRBD2|TRBV18|TRBJ2-7
CASSPPTSGSYEQYF
>.|TRBV11-3|TRBJ2-7
CASSLVQGPYEQYF
>.|TRBV27|TRBJ2-7
CASSFRSTHEQYF
>TRBD1|TRBV19|TRBJ2-7
CATTRGQGLYEQYF